This T cell receptor beta chain was obtained from a study of CD4 and CD8 cells across lung adenocarcinoma regions. Localized lung adenocarcinoma, a non-small cell lung cancer, affected the donors. TCRdb called the PCR reads again in MiXCR, with one record for every CDR3 protein. In the table there are 15,000 to 20,000 distinct CDR3 sequences, 51% of which are singletons. This CDR3 is 16 amino acids long. CDR1 and CDR2 (germline): SGHRS, YFSETQ. Sequencing used CD8+ T cells from the center of a lung tumor. This chain connects TRBV5-1 to TRBJ2-1; 11 bases line up with TRBD2. The tail of the sequence fits TRBJ2-5 better, so the J call may be wrong. This TCR came from a female donor with lung adenocarcinoma. The CD4 and CD8 labels of this study may be unreliable. The CDR3 region has the DNA TGCGCCAGCAGCCCACAGTTAGCGGGAGGGGGAGAGACCCAGTACTTC. Protein product: CASSPQLAGGGETQYF.